Each of the 17 T cell receptor beta chains below was sequenced from the same sample in a study of blood T cell repertoires in COVID-19. TCRdb's copy holds only in-frame clones and misses some; the assay was immunoSEQ multiplex PCR. The repertoire holds about 170,000 clones, with roughly 84% as singletons. The sequenced sample was peripheral blood. Every receptor here comes from an elderly woman with active or convalescent COVID-19.

The chain carries TRBV5-1 and TRBJ2-3; D gene uncertain. This CDR3 spans 11 amino acids. The ends were cut back, 4 bases at V and 6 bases at J, with 6 bases in the middle. In germline, CDR1 is SGHRS, CDR2 YFSETQ. The CDR3: CASSHGDTQYF. The CDR3 DNA follows: TGCGCCAGCAGCCACGGGGATACGCAGTATTTT.

V is TRBV27 and J is TRBJ2-7, with TRBD2 identical over 7 bases. V was pared by 6 bases and J by 2 bases, with 10 bases of the junction left unmatched. This CDR3 contains 15 residues. CDR1 MNHEY and CDR2 SMNVEV come from the germline V gene (reference sequence). The CDR3 region is CASSTQRDPTYEQYF. The CDR3 DNA sequence: TGTGCCAGCAGCACACAGCGGGATCCGACCTACGAGCAGTACTTC.

The chain uses TRBV28 and TRBJ1-1; D is possibly TRBD1 (5 bases). V lost 5 bases, J lost 0 bases, and 13 bases lay in between. There are 15 residues in the CDR3. CDR1 and CDR2 (germline): MDHEN, SYDVKM. The CDR3 protein is CASSTRQWMNTEAFF. The CDR3 nucleotides read TGTGCCAGCAGTACCCGACAGTGGATGAACACTGAAGCTTTCTTT.

The chain is built from TRBV9 and TRBJ2-2; 7 positions agree with TRBD2. The germline V gene encodes CDR1 SGDLS and CDR2 YYNGEE. This CDR3 has 14 residues. V lost 0 bases to trimming and J lost 6 bases; unmatched junction nucleotides: 2. The CDR3 DNA reads TGTGCCAGCAGCGTAGGCGGGAGAGCCGGGGAGCTGTTTTTT. It yields the protein CASSVGGRAGELFF.

The chain employs TRBV19 and TRBJ1-3; the D is unclear. Germline V gene lookup returns CDR1 LNHDA and CDR2 SQIVND (reference sequence). Trimming took 4 bases from V and 0 from J, leaving 10 bases between them. CDR3 length: 15 amino acids. For the CDR3, the DNA is TGTGCCAGTAGTACCGAGGGAAGCTCTGGAAACACCATATATTTT. This encodes CASSTEGSSGNTIYF.

The V call is TRBV23-1, the J call TRBJ1-4; D might be TRBD1 (5 bases). TRBV23-1 is sorted into the ORF group, with uncertain function. Trimming pared 0 bases from V and 7 bases from J, leaving 12 bases between. This CDR3 contains 15 residues. CDR3 coding DNA: TGCGCCAGCAGTCAATCGCTGCAGGGAGGTGAAAAACTGTTTTTT. This gives the protein CASSQSLQGGEKLFF.

The V and J genes are TRBV7-6 and TRBJ2-3, with 14 bases lining up with TRBD2. This CDR3 spans 18 amino acids. Germline V gene data show CDR1 as SGHVS and CDR2 as FNYEAQ. Trimming took 3 bases from V and 6 from J; bases not matched to a gene: 11. CDR3 nucleotides: TGTGCCAGCAGCTTGAGGACCGGGACTAGCGGGAGTTCGGATACGCAGTATTTT. As protein: CASSLRTGTSGSSDTQYF.

V is TRBV7-2 and J is TRBJ2-1, with TRBD2 as a possible D gene (5 bases). The CDR3 has 14 residues. Looked up from germline, CDR1 is SGHTA and CDR2 is FQGNSA. The ends were cut back, 8 bases at V and 4 bases at J, with 15 bases in the middle. Here the CDR3 DNA reads TGTGCCAGCGCTCAAGGGAGTACGTACAATGAGCAGTTCTTC. Translation: CASAQGSTYNEQFF.

The chain links TRBV30 to TRBJ2-7, with TRBD1 matching over 8 bases. The CDR3 loop spans 15 amino acids. Germline CDR1 GTSNPN, CDR2 SVGIG (reference sequence). The junction had 11 bases not matched to a gene; V was cut back by 4 bases and J by 3 bases. The CDR3 here is CAWIKPATGDYEQYF. CDR3 nucleotide sequence: TGTGCCTGGATCAAACCCGCGACAGGGGACTACGAGCAGTACTTC.

This clone was recorded once. The CDR3 nucleotides read TGTGCCAGCTCACCGGGACAGGCGAACAATCAGCCCCAGCATTTT. Its protein product is CASSPGQANNQPQHF. The rearrangement links TRBV18 to TRBJ1-5; TRBD1 matches at 8 bases. Germline assignment: CDR1 KGHSH and CDR2 LQKENI. The CDR3 has 15 residues. With V trimmed by 3 bases and J by 3 bases, 4 bases remained unmatched. Supplemented by reference TRBV18 and TRBJ1-5, the full variable domain reads NAGVMQNPRHLVRRRGQEARLRCSPMKGHSHVYWYRQLPEEGLKFMVYLQKENIIDESGMPKERFSAEFPKEGPSILRIQQVVRGDSAAYFCASSPGQANNQPQHFGDGTRLSIL.

The chain links TRBV7-6 to TRBJ1-2, with TRBD1 identical over 8 bases. V shed 5 bases and J 4 bases; nucleotides not matched to a gene: 18. Germline values: CDR1 SGHVS, CDR2 FNYEAQ. CDR3 length: 18 residues. Here the CDR3 DNA reads TGTGCCAGCAGCCCTAGGGGGACGGGACAGGAAGAGTCCTATGGCTACACCTTC. It translates to CASSPRGTGQEESYGYTF.

This chain links TRBV3-1 (or the pseudogene TRBV3-2) with TRBJ2-5; 14 positions match TRBD2. CDR3 length: 15 amino acids. The trim removed 4 bases at V and 4 bases at J, leaving 2 bases unmatched. The germline V gene encodes CDR1 LGHDT and CDR2 YNNKEL (reference sequence). CDR3 DNA: TGTGCCAGCAGCCCCGGACTAGCGGGAGGAGAGACCCAGTACTTC. It yields the protein CASSPGLAGGETQYF.

This chain joins TRBV5-1 and TRBJ2-3, with D possibly matching TRBD2 (6 bases). Germline V lookup: CDR1 SGHRS, CDR2 YFSETQ. V was cut by 1 base and J by 4 bases, with 10 bases left in between. There are 14 residues in the CDR3. DNA of the CDR3: TGCGCCAGCAGCTTGCTAGGGAGGTCAGATACGCAGTATTTT. Amino acid sequence: CASSLLGRSDTQYF. Drawing the rest from reference TRBV5-1 and TRBJ2-3, the complete variable domain is KAGVTQTPRYLIKTRGQQVTLSCSPISGHRSVSWYQQTPGQGLQFLFEYFSETQRNKGNFPGRFSGRQFSNSRSEMNVSTLELGDSALYLCASSLLGRSDTQYFGPGTRLTVL.

This clone was counted once. V gene TRBV12-5 combines with J gene TRBJ2-7; D perhaps matches TRBD1 (6 bases). The ends were cut back, 6 bases at V and 6 bases at J, with 18 bases in the middle. In germline, CDR1 is LGHNT, CDR2 FRNRAP. The CDR3 spans 14 residues. CDR3 in DNA: TGTGCTAGTGGCCTTAGTCCGGGACACGGCGAGCAGTACTTC. Its translation is CASGLSPGHGEQYF. Based on the CDR3 plus reference TRBV12-5 and TRBJ2-7, the full variable domain is DARVTQTPRHKVTEMGQEVTMRCQPILGHNTVFWYRQTMMQGLELLAYFRNRAPLDDSGMPKDRFSAEMPDATLATLKIQPSEPRDSAVYFCASGLSPGHGEQYFGPGTRLTVT.

This clone was recorded only once. CDR3 residues: CASPPPPPENTEAFF. The DNA of the CDR3 is TGTGCCAGCCCCCCACCCCCCCCAGAGAACACTGAAGCTTTCTTT. The chain links TRBV28 to TRBJ1-1; D unclear. The CDR3 is 15 residues long. The V end lost 8 bases, the J end lost 1 base, and 17 bases lay between the germline ends. Per the germline V gene, CDR1 is MDHEN and CDR2 is SYDVKM.

V is TRBV6-5 and J is TRBJ2-3; no clear D gene. Deletions cut 0 bases from V and 4 bases from J, with 5 bases between. CDR3 size: 13 residues. Germline values: CDR1 MNHEY, CDR2 SVGAGI. The DNA of the CDR3 is TGTGCCAGCAGTTACTCGAGTGCAGATACGCAGTATTTT. Its protein product is CASSYSSADTQYF.

The V gene is TRBV2, the J gene TRBJ2-7; tentative D call: TRBD1 (5 bases). Germline CDR1 SNHLY, CDR2 FYNNEI. V was clipped by 6 bases and J by 2 bases, with 14 bases between them. There are 14 residues in the CDR3. As DNA, the CDR3 is TGTGCCAGCAGGTCTAGGTCGACAGCCTACGAGCAGTACTTC. Amino acids: CASRSRSTAYEQYF.